The sequence of this TCR beta chain was determined in a study of cytomegalovirus exposure and HLA in healthy donors. The table came from immunoSEQ multiplex PCR; TCRdb's copy has only in-frame clones and leaves some out. Among 150,000 to 200,000 clones listed, more than 75% were seen once. With respect to this clone: Its target is unknown.

Study-level points and caveats: The study found most TCR sequences rare, yet found some public TCRs in many donors. Associated with cytomegalovirus, according to the listing, were 150 to 200 TCR beta chains.

The study drew the donors from its roughly 110-subject validation cohort, separate from the roughly 670-subject first cohort. Germline loops: CDR1 MNHEY, CDR2 SVGAGI. The V and J ends lost 5 bases and 0 bases, in that order; junction bases with no gene match: 1. The CDR3 is 15 residues long. What was sequenced was PBMCs. The TCR comes from a young woman in good health and CMV-seronegative. The rearrangement uses TRBV6-5 and TRBJ2-5; 12 bases agree with TRBD2. The CDR3 coding sequence is TGTGCCAGCAGTGCTAGCGGGGGGGACCAAGAGACCCAGTACTTC. It is translated as CASSASGGDQETQYF.